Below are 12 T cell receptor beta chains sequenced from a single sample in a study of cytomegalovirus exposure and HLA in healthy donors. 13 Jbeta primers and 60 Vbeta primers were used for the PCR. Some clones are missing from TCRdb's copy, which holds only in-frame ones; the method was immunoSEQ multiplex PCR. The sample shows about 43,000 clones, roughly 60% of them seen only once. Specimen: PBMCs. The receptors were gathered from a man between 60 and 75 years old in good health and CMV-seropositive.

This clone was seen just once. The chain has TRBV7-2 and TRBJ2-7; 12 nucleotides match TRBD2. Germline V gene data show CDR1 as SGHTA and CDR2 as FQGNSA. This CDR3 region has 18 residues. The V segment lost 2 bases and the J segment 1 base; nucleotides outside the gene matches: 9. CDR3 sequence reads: CASSLWLAGGPLSYEQYF. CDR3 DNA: TGTGCCAGCAGCTTATGGCTAGCGGGAGGGCCTTTGTCCTACGAGCAGTACTTC.

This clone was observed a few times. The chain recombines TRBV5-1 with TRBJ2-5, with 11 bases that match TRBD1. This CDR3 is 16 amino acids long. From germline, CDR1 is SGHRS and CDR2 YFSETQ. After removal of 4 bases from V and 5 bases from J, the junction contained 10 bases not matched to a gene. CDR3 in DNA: TGCGCCAGCAGCAGAGTTGGACAGGGGGCAAGCGAGACCCAGTACTTC. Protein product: CASSRVGQGASETQYF.

CDR3 nucleotides: TGTGCCAGCAGCGTAGAAGGGGTGACGAACACTGAAGCTTTCTTT. This translates into CASSVEGVTNTEAFF. The chain is built from TRBV9 and TRBJ1-1, with D perhaps TRBD1 (5 bases). CDR3 length: 15 amino acids. Trimming pared 0 bases from V and 1 base from J, leaving 10 bases between. Germline values: CDR1 SGDLS, CDR2 YYNGEE.

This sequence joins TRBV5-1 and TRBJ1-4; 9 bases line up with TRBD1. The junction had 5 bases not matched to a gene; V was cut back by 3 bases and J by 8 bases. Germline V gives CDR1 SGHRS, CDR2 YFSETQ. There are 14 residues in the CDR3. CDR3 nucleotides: TGCGCCAGCAGCTCGGGACAGGGTTACGAAAAACTGTTTTTT. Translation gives CASSSGQGYEKLFF.

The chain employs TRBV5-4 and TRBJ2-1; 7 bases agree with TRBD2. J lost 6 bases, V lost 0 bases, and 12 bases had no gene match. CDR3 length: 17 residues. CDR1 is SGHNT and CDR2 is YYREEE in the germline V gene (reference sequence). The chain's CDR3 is CASSLGVDGRTSNEQFF. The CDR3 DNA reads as TGTGCCAGCAGCTTGGGAGTAGACGGGAGGACCTCCAATGAGCAGTTCTTC.

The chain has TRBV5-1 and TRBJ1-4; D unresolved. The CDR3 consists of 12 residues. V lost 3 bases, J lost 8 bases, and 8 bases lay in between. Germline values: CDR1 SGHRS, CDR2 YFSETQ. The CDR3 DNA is TGCGCCAGCAGCTCCCCGGGGGAAAAACTGTTTTTT. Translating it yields CASSSPGEKLFF.

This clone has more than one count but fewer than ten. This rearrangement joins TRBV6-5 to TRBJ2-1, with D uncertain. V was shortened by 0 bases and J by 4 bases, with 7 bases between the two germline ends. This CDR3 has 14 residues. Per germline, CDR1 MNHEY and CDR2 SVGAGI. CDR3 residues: CASSYSRLYNEQFF. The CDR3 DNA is TGTGCCAGCAGTTACTCGAGGCTATACAATGAGCAGTTCTTC.

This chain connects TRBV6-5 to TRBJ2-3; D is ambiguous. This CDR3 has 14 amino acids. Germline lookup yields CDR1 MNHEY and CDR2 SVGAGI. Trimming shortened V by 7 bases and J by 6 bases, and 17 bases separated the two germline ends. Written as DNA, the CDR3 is TGTGCCAGCACCAATAGCCCTTCATATGATACGCAGTATTTT. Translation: CASTNSPSYDTQYF.

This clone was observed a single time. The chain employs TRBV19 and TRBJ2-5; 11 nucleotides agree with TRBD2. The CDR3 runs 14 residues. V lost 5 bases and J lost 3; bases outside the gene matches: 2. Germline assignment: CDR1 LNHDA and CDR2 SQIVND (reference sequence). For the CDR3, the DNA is TGTGCCAGTAGTGAGGGACTAGCGGAAGAGACCCAGTACTTC. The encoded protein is CASSEGLAEETQYF.

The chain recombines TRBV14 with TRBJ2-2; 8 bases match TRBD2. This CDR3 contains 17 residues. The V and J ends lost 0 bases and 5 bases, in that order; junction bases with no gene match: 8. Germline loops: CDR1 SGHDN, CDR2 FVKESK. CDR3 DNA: TGTGCCAGCAGCCAAGAACTACTAGCGGCACATACCGGGGAGCTGTTTTTT. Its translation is CASSQELLAAHTGELFF.

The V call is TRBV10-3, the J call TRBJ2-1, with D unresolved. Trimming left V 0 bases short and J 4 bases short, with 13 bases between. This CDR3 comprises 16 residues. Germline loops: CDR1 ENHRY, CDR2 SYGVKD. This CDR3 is CAISESRPAAYNEQFF. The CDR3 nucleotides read TGTGCCATCAGTGAGTCGAGGCCCGCAGCATACAATGAGCAGTTCTTC.

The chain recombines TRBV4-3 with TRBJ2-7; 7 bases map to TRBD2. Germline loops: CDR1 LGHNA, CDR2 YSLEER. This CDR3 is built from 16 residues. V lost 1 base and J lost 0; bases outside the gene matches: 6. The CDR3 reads CASSQVVGGSSYEQYF. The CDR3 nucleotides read TGCGCCAGCAGCCAAGTGGTCGGCGGGAGCTCCTACGAGCAGTACTTC.